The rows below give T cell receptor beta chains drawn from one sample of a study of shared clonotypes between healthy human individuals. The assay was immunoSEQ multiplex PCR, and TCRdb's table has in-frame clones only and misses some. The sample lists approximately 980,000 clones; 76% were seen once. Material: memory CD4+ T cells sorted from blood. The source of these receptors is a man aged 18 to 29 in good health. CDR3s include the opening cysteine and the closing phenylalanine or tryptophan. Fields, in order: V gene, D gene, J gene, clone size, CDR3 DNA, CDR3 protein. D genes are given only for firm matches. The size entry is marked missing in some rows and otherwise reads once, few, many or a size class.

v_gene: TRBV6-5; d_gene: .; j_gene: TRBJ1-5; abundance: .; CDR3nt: TGTGCCAGCAGTTACTGGTCAGGGGATCAGCCCCAGCATTTT; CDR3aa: CASSYWSGDQPQHF
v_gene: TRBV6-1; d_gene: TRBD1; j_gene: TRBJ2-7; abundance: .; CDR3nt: TGTGCCAGCAGTGTATCACAGGGGGCTATCCACGAGCAGTACTTC; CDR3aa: CASSVSQGAIHEQYF
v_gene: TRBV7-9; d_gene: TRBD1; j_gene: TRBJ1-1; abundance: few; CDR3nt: TGTGCCAGCAGCTACCCGGGACAGGGAAGTAGGGCTGAAGCTTTCTTT; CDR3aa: CASSYPGQGSRAEAFF
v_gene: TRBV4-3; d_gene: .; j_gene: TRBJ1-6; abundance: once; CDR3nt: TGCGCCAGCAGCCAAGATTTGGTTTCAGGGCTCCACTTT; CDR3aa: CASSQDLVSGLHF
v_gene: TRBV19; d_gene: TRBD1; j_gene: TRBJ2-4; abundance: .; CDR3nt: TGTGCCAGTAGTAAAACAGGGGGAGAAAACATTCAGTACTTC; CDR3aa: CASSKTGGENIQYF
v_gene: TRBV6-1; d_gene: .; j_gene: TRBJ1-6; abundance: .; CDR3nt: TGTGCCAGCAGTGAACAGAGTAATTCACCCCTCCACTTT; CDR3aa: CASSEQSNSPLHF
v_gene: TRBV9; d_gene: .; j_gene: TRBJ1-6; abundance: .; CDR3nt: TGTGCCAGCAGCGTAGAACCAGGACACCTGGACGGTACCGGTTTGACCCTCCACTTT; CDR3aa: CASSVEPGHLDGTGLTLHF
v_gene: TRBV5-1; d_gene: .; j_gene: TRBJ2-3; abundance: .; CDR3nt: TGCGCCAGCAGCTTGGCCCCCCTAGACAGTAGCACAGATACGCAGTATTTT; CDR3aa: CASSLAPLDSSTDTQYF
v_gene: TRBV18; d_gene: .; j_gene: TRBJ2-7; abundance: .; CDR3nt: TGTGCCAGCTCACCAAAGGGGTTTCAGTACGAGCAGTACTTC; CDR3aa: CASSPKGFQYEQYF
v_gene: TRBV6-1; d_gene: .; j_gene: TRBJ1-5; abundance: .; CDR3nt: TGTGCCAGCAGGGACCCTAGCAATCAGCCCCAGCATTTT; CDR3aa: CASRDPSNQPQHF